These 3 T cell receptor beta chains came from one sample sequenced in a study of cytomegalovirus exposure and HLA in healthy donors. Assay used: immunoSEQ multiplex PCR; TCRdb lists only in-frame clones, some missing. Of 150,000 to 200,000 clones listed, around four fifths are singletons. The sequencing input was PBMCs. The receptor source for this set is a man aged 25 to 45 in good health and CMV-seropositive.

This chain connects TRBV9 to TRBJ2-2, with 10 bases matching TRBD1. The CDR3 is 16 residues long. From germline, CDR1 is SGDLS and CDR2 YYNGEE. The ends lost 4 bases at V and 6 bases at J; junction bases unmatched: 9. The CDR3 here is CASSLGQGGISGELFF. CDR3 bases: TGTGCCAGCAGCCTCGGACAGGGGGGGATATCCGGGGAGCTGTTTTTT.

CDR3 amino acids: CASSVETLSGTDTQYF. The CDR3 region has the DNA TGTGCCAGCAGCGTAGAAACCCTGTCAGGCACAGATACGCAGTATTTT. The rearrangement links TRBV9 to TRBJ2-3; D is uncertain. The CDR3 sequence is 16 residues long. The V and J ends lost 0 bases and 1 base respectively, with 12 bases between them. Per the germline V gene, CDR1 is SGDLS and CDR2 is YYNGEE. Filled out from reference TRBV9 and TRBJ2-3, the complete variable domain reads DSGVTQTPKHLITATGQRVTLRCSPRSGDLSVYWYQQSLDQGLQFLIQYYNGEERAKGNILERFSAQQFPDLHSELNLSSLELGDSALYFCASSVETLSGTDTQYFGPGTRLTVL.

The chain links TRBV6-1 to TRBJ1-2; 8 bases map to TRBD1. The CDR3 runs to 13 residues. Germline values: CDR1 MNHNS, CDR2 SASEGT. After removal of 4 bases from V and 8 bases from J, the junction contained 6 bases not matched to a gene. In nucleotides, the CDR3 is TGTGCCAGCAGTGGGGGGACAGGCGTAGGCTACACCTTC. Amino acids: CASSGGTGVGYTF.